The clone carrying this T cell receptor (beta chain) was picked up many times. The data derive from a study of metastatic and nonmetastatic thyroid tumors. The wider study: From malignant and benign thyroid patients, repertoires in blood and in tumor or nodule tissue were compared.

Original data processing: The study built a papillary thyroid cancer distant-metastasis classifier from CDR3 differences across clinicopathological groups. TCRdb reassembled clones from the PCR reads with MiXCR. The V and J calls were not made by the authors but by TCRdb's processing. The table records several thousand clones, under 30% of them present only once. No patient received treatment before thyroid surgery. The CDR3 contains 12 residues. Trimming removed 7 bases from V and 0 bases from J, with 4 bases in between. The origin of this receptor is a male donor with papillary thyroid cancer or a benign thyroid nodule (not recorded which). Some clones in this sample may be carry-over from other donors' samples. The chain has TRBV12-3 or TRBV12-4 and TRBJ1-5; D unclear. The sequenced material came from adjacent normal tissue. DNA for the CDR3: TGTGCCAGCACATATAGCAATCAGCCCCAGCATTTT. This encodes CASTYSNQPQHF.